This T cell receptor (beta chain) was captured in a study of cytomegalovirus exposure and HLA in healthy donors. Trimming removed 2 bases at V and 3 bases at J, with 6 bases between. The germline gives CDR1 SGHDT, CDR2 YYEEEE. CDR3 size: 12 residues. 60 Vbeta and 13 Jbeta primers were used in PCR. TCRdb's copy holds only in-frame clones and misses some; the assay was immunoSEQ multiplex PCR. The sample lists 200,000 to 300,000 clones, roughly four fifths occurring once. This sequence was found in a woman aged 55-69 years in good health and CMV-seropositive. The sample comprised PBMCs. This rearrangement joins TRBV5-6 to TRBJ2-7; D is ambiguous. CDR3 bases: TGTGCCAGCAGCTTAAACAGCTACGAGCAGTACTTC. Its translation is CASSLNSYEQYF.